Sequencing of this T cell receptor beta chain was carried out in a study of cytomegalovirus exposure and HLA in healthy donors. Study information: Within an early data release were 85 million or so unique TCRs drawn from HLA-typed donors. Study-wide results and caveats: What a later analysis showed was that several of the most significant clusters appeared linked to common viral pathogens.

Healthy bone marrow donors supplied every sample. In nominal health when sampled, donors likely had unrecorded immune exposures nonetheless. As concerns this clone: Its specificity is unknown.

Per germline, CDR1 LNHDA and CDR2 SQIVND (reference sequence). CDR3 length: 15 amino acids. V lost 6 bases and J lost 7, with 18 bases in between. The primer mix had 60 Vbeta and 13 Jbeta primers. Assay used: immunoSEQ multiplex PCR; TCRdb lists only in-frame clones, some missing. Of 110,000 or so clones in the sample, more than 65% were seen once. The TCR originated in a woman aged 18-29 years in good health and CMV-seronegative. The source material was PBMCs. V is TRBV19 and J is TRBJ1-4, with D perhaps TRBD1 (6 bases). CDR3: CASRTGSGVVEKLFF. The DNA of the CDR3 is TGTGCCAGTAGGACAGGTTCGGGTGTCGTTGAAAAACTGTTTTTT.